The clone carrying this T cell receptor beta chain was counted a few times. This entry is derived from a study of blood T cell repertoires in COVID-19. On the study more broadly: COVID-19 samples from acute and convalescent phases originated in the United States, Italy and Spain. The cDNA or gDNA used as material had been derived from T cells, B-cell-depleted T cells, or PBMCs.

With 3 bases removed from V and 0 bases from J, the gap between germline ends came to 9 bases. Germline V gene data show CDR1 as MNHEY and CDR2 as SMNVEV (reference sequence). This CDR3 region has 14 residues. Per the original data handling: Estimates of nucleated cell counts were drawn from the amplification of reference gene primers. Sequencing used immunoSEQ multiplex PCR; TCRdb keeps in-frame clones, though not all of them. Clonal size and the V and J genes are those of that table, whereas D and trimming came from the DNA. This table has 180,000 or so clones, about 86% appearing once. The chain carries TRBV27 and TRBJ2-7; D not certain. The receptor comes from a man between 60 and 75 years old with acute or convalescent COVID-19. The sequencing sample was made of peripheral blood. The CDR3 region is CASSFRASSYEQYF. The CDR3 DNA reads as TGTGCCAGCAGTTTTCGAGCGAGCTCCTACGAGCAGTACTTC.